Shown below are 10 T cell receptor beta chains from a single sample sequenced in a study of shared clonotypes between healthy human individuals. The data were produced by immunoSEQ multiplex PCR, yet TCRdb's version contains in-frame clones alone and is incomplete. The top ten clones hold 0.45% of a sample with approximately 1.5 million clones, 95% to 99% of them seen once. Sequencing was performed on naive CD4+ T cells sorted from blood. The subset is: CD45RA+ positively selected. The receptor set was obtained from a man aged 30 to 45 in good health.

V is TRBV9 and J is TRBJ2-2, with D tentatively TRBD2 (6 bases). Germline CDR1 SGDLS, CDR2 YYNGEE. This CDR3 contains 18 residues. V shed 0 bases and J shed 3 bases, with 18 bases lying between them. CDR3 protein: CASSVAPAPGGYTGELFF. The CDR3 DNA follows: TGTGCCAGCAGCGTAGCCCCGGCTCCCGGGGGTTACACCGGGGAGCTGTTTTTT.

The chain couples TRBV15 to TRBJ2-7, with TRBD2 matching over 7 bases. The CDR3 is made up of 14 amino acids. Germline lookup yields CDR1 LNHNV and CDR2 YYDKDF (reference sequence). Losses at the gene ends were 6 bases for V and 2 bases for J; bases not matched to a gene: 7. CDR3: CATRRGGRTYEQYF. CDR3 nucleotide sequence: TGTGCCACCAGGAGGGGAGGGCGGACCTACGAGCAGTACTTC.

This rearrangement joins TRBV5-4 to TRBJ1-1, with 7 bases lining up with TRBD1. The CDR3 is 15 amino acids. The V gene's germline CDR1 is SGHNT and CDR2 YYREEE (reference sequence). V dropped 4 bases and J dropped 4; count of bases not matched to a gene: 10. This CDR3 reads CASSQMTGMGTEAFF. The CDR3 DNA follows: TGTGCCAGCAGCCAAATGACAGGGATGGGCACTGAAGCTTTCTTT.

This clone came up once. V is TRBV7-2 and J is TRBJ2-7, with 10 bases fitting TRBD2. Germline lookup yields CDR1 SGHTA and CDR2 FQGNSA. V lost 5 bases, J lost 6 bases, and 10 bases stayed unmatched. The CDR3 sequence is 15 residues long. CDR3 amino acids: CASSPPSGSDAEQYF. CDR3 nucleotides: TGTGCCAGCAGCCCACCTAGCGGGAGTGATGCCGAGCAGTACTTC.

The V and J genes are TRBV28 and TRBJ1-5; D is unresolved. This CDR3 has 17 amino acids. The germline CDR1 and CDR2 sequences are MDHEN and SYDVKM. V shed 5 bases and J shed 2 bases, with 19 bases lying between them. This chain's CDR3 is CASSPPGSLRRNQPQHF. The DNA for the CDR3 is TGTGCCAGCAGTCCCCCGGGGTCCCTACGTCGCAATCAGCCCCAGCATTTT.

This chain links TRBV2 with TRBJ1-2; the D gene is possibly TRBD1 (6 bases). The CDR3 is made up of 13 amino acids. The V end lost 4 bases, the J end lost 4 bases, and 10 bases lay between the germline ends. The germline V gene has CDR1 SNHLY and CDR2 FYNNEI. This chain's CDR3 is CASSGGTSYGYTF. As DNA, the CDR3 is TGTGCCAGCAGTGGCGGGACATCCTATGGCTACACCTTC.

This chain links TRBV5-1 with TRBJ2-7, with 16 bases fitting TRBD2. Germline V gene data show CDR1 as SGHRS and CDR2 as YFSETQ. V trimming: 4 bases; J trimming: 0 bases; junction bases outside the gene matches: 7. This CDR3 is built from 18 residues. CDR3 sequence reads: CASSKGGLAGGSSYEQYF. As DNA, the CDR3 is TGCGCCAGCAGCAAGGGGGGACTAGCGGGAGGGAGCTCCTACGAGCAGTACTTC.

The rearrangement uses TRBV27 and TRBJ2-3, with D possibly matching TRBD2 (5 bases). The CDR3 spans 15 residues. Germline assignment: CDR1 MNHEY and CDR2 SMNVEV (reference sequence). V was pared by 6 bases and J by 0 bases, with 13 bases between. CDR3 residues: CASSGWEWSTDTQYF. CDR3 coding DNA: TGTGCCAGCAGCGGGTGGGAGTGGAGCACAGATACGCAGTATTTT.

The J gene is TRBJ2-1, the V gene TRBV27, with a tentative D call TRBD2 (5 bases). The CDR3 is made up of 16 amino acids. From germline, CDR1 is MNHEY and CDR2 SMNVEV (reference sequence). V was clipped by 1 base and J by 1 base, with 11 bases between them. The DNA of the CDR3 is TGTGCCAGCAGTTTATTCCCGGGGAGTTCCTACAATGAGCAGTTCTTC. It is translated as CASSLFPGSSYNEQFF.

Concerning this clone: Other DNA sequences in the same sample also yield this CDR3. CDR3 region: CSVGGGSNQPQHF. The CDR3 DNA reads TGCAGCGTTGGGGGCGGGAGCAATCAGCCCCAGCATTTT. The chain employs TRBV29-1 and TRBJ1-5, with D possibly being TRBD1 (5 bases). Trimming pared 4 bases from V and 1 base from J, leaving 8 bases between. Germline CDR1 and CDR2: SQVTM and ANQGSEA. The CDR3 loop spans 13 amino acids.